The rows below give T cell receptor beta chains drawn from one sample of a study of cytotoxic CD8 clonotypes in ibrutinib-treated CLL. Clones were read by immunoSEQ multiplex PCR, and TCRdb kept only the in-frame ones, dropping some. Of 250,000 to 350,000 clones in the sample, approximately 76% were seen once. This specimen consisted of PBMCs, obtained at disease progression, from a patient treated with ibrutinib. These receptors were obtained from a human donor with chronic lymphocytic leukemia. Each CDR3 is given with its conserved first and last residue. The D gene is left open where the match is weak. Clone size is not always given. Where it is, it says once, few, many or a class for expanded clones.

CDR3nt	CDR3aa	v_gene	abundance	d_gene	len	j_gene
TGTGCCAGCAGCTTTAGCGGCTCCCCAGGGACCCAGTACTTC	CASSFSGSPGTQYF	TRBV5-4	.	.	14	TRBJ2-5
TGTGCCAGCAGTCCCTCGAACAGGGGGTCCTACGAGCAGTACTTC	CASSPSNRGSYEQYF	TRBV25-1	.	TRBD1	15	TRBJ2-7
TGTGCCAGCAGCTTAGATGGAGAGACCCAGTACTTC	CASSLDGETQYF	TRBV11-3	.	.	12	TRBJ2-5
TGTGCCAGCAGCGTAGAGGGTCGCAATACGCAGTATTTT	CASSVEGRNTQYF	TRBV9	.	.	13	TRBJ2-3
TGTGCCAGCAGCTTTACGGTCCAGCGGATGGATACCGGGGAGCTGTTTTTT	CASSFTVQRMDTGELFF	TRBV5-6	few	.	17	TRBJ2-2
TGTGCCAGCAGGGGAAGGGTTGCCGGGGATCCCCTCCACTTT	CASRGRVAGDPLHF	TRBV7-2	.	.	14	TRBJ1-6
TGTGCCAGCAGCCCAGGGACAACTAATTCACCCCTCCACTTT	CASSPGTTNSPLHF	TRBV5-6	once	.	14	TRBJ1-6
TGCGCCAGCAGCCCTGGGTCCGGGTACGAGCAGTACTTC	CASSPGSGYEQYF	TRBV4-1	few	.	13	TRBJ2-7
TGCGCCAGCAGTTTACTAGCGGGGGTCACCGGGGAGCTGTTTTTT	CASSLLAGVTGELFF	TRBV10-1	.	TRBD2	15	TRBJ2-2
TGTGCCAGCAGCCAAACTAGCGGCTACGAGCAGTACTTC	CASSQTSGYEQYF	TRBV11-2	once	TRBD2	13	TRBJ2-7
TGTGCCAGCCGATCTGCCGGGACAGACCTCTACGAGCAGTACTTC	CASRSAGTDLYEQYF	TRBV27	.	TRBD1	15	TRBJ2-7
TGCGCCAGCAGCTTAGGACAGGGGAAGGTATCTTACTTC	CASSLGQGKVSYF	TRBV5-1	few	TRBD1	13	TRBJ2-5
TGCGCCAGCAGCTTGGCACATCCTCAAGAGACCCAGTACTTC	CASSLAHPQETQYF	TRBV5-1	.	.	14	TRBJ2-5
TGCAGTTCCCGGTGGGGGTATGAGCAGTTCTTC	CSSRWGYEQFF	TRBV20-1	.	.	11	TRBJ2-1
TGTGCCAGCAGCCACAATCCTCAACTAGCGGCGGTCTACGAGCAGTACTTC	CASSHNPQLAAVYEQYF	TRBV28	.	TRBD2	17	TRBJ2-7
TGCGCCAGCAGTGTACTAGCCTATGAGCAGTTCTTC	CASSVLAYEQFF	TRBV10-2	.	.	12	TRBJ2-1
TGTGCCAGCAGCTTAGGCAGGGGAGCCTACGAGCAGTACTTC	CASSLGRGAYEQYF	TRBV11-2	once	.	14	TRBJ2-7
TGTGCCAGCAGTGAATACAAGAGGTACGAGCAGTACTTC	CASSEYKRYEQYF	TRBV25-1	.	.	13	TRBJ2-7
TGTGCCAGCTCACCGAATTCCGGGACAGGGGCAAAGCAGTACTTC	CASSPNSGTGAKQYF	TRBV18	once	TRBD1	15	TRBJ2-7
TGCGCCAGCAGCCCCCAGGGGGGAAGGTCCTACGAGCAGTACTTC	CASSPQGGRSYEQYF	TRBV4-1	.	.	15	TRBJ2-7
TGCGCCAGCAGCCAAGAGAGCAGGAGTGAGCAGTTCTTC	CASSQESRSEQFF	TRBV4-1	few	.	13	TRBJ2-1
TGTGCCAGCAGCCGACTAGCGGGAGTCGCCGGGGAGCTGTTTTTT	CASSRLAGVAGELFF	TRBV6-5	few	TRBD2	15	TRBJ2-2
TGTGCCAGCAGCTTCCGGGACAGGGGGCTCTGGGAGCAGTACTTC	CASSFRDRGLWEQYF	TRBV7-9	once	TRBD1	15	TRBJ2-7
TGTGCCAGCAGTTACTCGGGGCCAACAGATACGCAGTATTTT	CASSYSGPTDTQYF	TRBV6-5	.	.	14	TRBJ2-3
TGCGCCACAAGGGGACAGCTCGACAATGAGCAGTTCTTC	CATRGQLDNEQFF	TRBV5-1	.	TRBD1	13	TRBJ2-1
TGCAGCGTTGAATTGGCTAGCGGGAGTGTAGGGCTGTTTTTT	CSVELASGSVGLFF	TRBV29-1	few	TRBD2	14	TRBJ2-2
TGTGCCAGCAGCTCTACAGGGTCGGAGTCCTACGAGCAGTACTTC	CASSSTGSESYEQYF	TRBV7-9	.	.	15	TRBJ2-7
TGTGCCAGCAGTGTGGGACTAGCGGCATACAATGAGCAGTTCTTC	CASSVGLAAYNEQFF	TRBV2	.	TRBD2	15	TRBJ2-1
TGTGCCAGCAGCGTAGGACAGCTTCAAGAGACCCAGTACTTC	CASSVGQLQETQYF	TRBV9	.	.	14	TRBJ2-5
TGTGCCAGCAGCTTAGTTTTCTACGAGCAGTACTTC	CASSLVFYEQYF	TRBV7-8	.	.	12	TRBJ2-7
TGTGCCACCAGCGAGGGCGGCGAAACCTACGAGCAGTACTTC	CATSEGGETYEQYF	TRBV15	.	.	14	TRBJ2-7
TGCGCCAGCAGTGAGTGGCAGGATTTCTATGGCTACACCTTC	CASSEWQDFYGYTF	TRBV10-2	.	.	14	TRBJ1-2
TGCGCCAGCAGCCAAGCAGGACTAGCGCGGGAGACCCAGTACTTC	CASSQAGLARETQYF	TRBV4-1	.	TRBD2	15	TRBJ2-5
TGTGCCACCAGAAGTCGACCGGGGGCTGGGGCCAACGTCCTGACTTTC	CATRSRPGAGANVLTF	TRBV15	.	.	16	TRBJ2-6
TGTGCCAGCAGCTTACCTCCGGGACTAGCGACCTACGAGCAGTACTTC	CASSLPPGLATYEQYF	TRBV11-2	.	TRBD2	16	TRBJ2-7
TGTGCCAGCAGCTTGGGGGGCTCCTACAATGAGCAGTTCTTC	CASSLGGSYNEQFF	TRBV11-1	.	.	14	TRBJ2-1
TGTGCCAGCAATGTTGGGGAACGTACTGGGGCCAACGTCCTGACTTTC	CASNVGERTGANVLTF	TRBV7-8	.	.	16	TRBJ2-6
TGTGCCAGCAGTTTATACGGACAGACTGGCGGGGGAAACACCATATATTTT	CASSLYGQTGGGNTIYF	TRBV28	.	.	17	TRBJ1-3
TGTGCCAGTACCAACGGTAGGAACGGGGAGCTGTTTTTT	CASTNGRNGELFF	TRBV19	once	.	13	TRBJ2-2
TGCGCCAGCACCGGACAGGGGTCCTACGAGCAGTACTTC	CASTGQGSYEQYF	TRBV5-1	.	TRBD1	13	TRBJ2-7
TGTGCCAGCAGCACCGGGACTAGCGGGAGTTTCTACGAGCAGTACTTC	CASSTGTSGSFYEQYF	TRBV5-6	.	TRBD2	16	TRBJ2-7
TGCGCCAGCAGCTTGAGGGGGAGGCAGGGTGATGGCAAAAATTCACCCCTCCACTTT	CASSLRGRQGDGKNSPLHF	TRBV5-1	.	.	19	TRBJ1-6
TGCAGCGTCCAAGAGACAGGGCGGTACGAGCAGTACTTC	CSVQETGRYEQYF	TRBV29-1	.	TRBD1	13	TRBJ2-7
TGTGCCAGCAGCTTATCTGCGGGGATCGTGGAGCCCCAGCATTTT	CASSLSAGIVEPQHF	TRBV7-6	once	.	15	TRBJ1-5